The 9 T cell receptor beta chains given below trace back to one sample, sequenced in a study of blood T cell repertoires in COVID-19. Data came from immunoSEQ multiplex PCR; TCRdb stores just in-frame clones and leaves some out. The sample holds around 130,000 clones, 75% to 90% seen once. The sample comprised PBMCs or T cells enriched from blood (not recorded which). The receptors come from a woman aged 50 to 65 who had recovered from COVID-19.

The rearrangement links TRBV4-1 to TRBJ2-1; 8 nucleotides line up with TRBD2. Looked up from germline, CDR1 is MGHRA and CDR2 is YSYEKL. Trimming removed 2 bases from V and 4 bases from J; junction bases left unmatched: 10. The CDR3 has 17 amino acids. The CDR3 reads CASSQPPAGAPYNEQFF. The CDR3 DNA is TGCGCCAGCAGCCAACCTCCAGCGGGGGCCCCGTACAATGAGCAGTTCTTC.

J is TRBJ2-3 and V is TRBV5-1; tentative D call: TRBD2 (6 bases). The CDR3 spans 16 residues. Germline CDR1 is SGHRS and CDR2 is YFSETQ. Trimming left V 0 bases short and J 2 bases short, with 13 bases between. The CDR3 is CASSLGNSGPTDTQYF. CDR3 bases: TGCGCCAGCAGCTTGGGGAATAGCGGACCCACAGATACGCAGTATTTT.

The chain joins TRBV6-2 or TRBV6-3 to TRBJ2-3, with a possible D match to TRBD2 (5 bases). The V and J ends lost 1 base and 2 bases respectively, with 13 bases between them. Germline CDR1 and CDR2: MNHEY and SVGEGT. This CDR3 region has 16 residues. The CDR3 loop reads CASSYFGDLITDTQYF. The CDR3 DNA reads TGTGCCAGCAGTTACTTCGGGGATCTTATCACAGATACGCAGTATTTT.

The V call is TRBV7-9, the J call TRBJ1-2; D might be TRBD1 (6 bases). Germline loops: CDR1 SEHNR, CDR2 FQNEAQ (reference sequence). CDR3 length equals 16 residues. Trimming took off 1 base at V and 3 bases at J, with 15 bases between the two ends. CDR3 bases: TGTGCCAGCAGCTTAGTTGGTTCAGGGGCTGACTATGGCTACACCTTC. This translates into CASSLVGSGADYGYTF.

The rearrangement links TRBV2 to TRBJ2-7, with a possible D match to TRBD2 (6 bases). Trimming removed 8 bases at V and 3 bases at J, with 14 bases between. From germline, CDR1 is SNHLY and CDR2 FYNNEI. The CDR3 runs to 13 residues. The CDR3 DNA follows: TGTGCCAGCGGGGGGACCCCAGTCTACGAGCAGTACTTC. Translation gives CASGGTPVYEQYF. The full variable domain, rest sourced from reference TRBV2 and TRBJ2-7, is EPEVTQTPSHQVTQMGQEVILRCVPISNHLYFYWYRQILGQKVEFLVSFYNNEISEKSEIFDDQFSVERPDGSNFTLKIRSTKLEDSAMYFCASGGTPVYEQYFGPGTRLTVT.

The rearrangement uses TRBV10-3 and TRBJ2-3; the match to TRBD2 covers 11 bases. Germline V lookup: CDR1 ENHRY, CDR2 SYGVKD. The CDR3 has 18 residues. J gave up 0 bases and V 3 bases, and 8 bases lay outside the gene matches. CDR3 sequence (DNA): TGTGCCATCAGTGAACGAGGAGGACTAGCGGGTAGCACAGATACGCAGTATTTT. Amino acids: CAISERGGLAGSTDTQYF.

The genes are TRBV7-9 and TRBJ1-2; D is undetermined. Germline V gene data show CDR1 as SEHNR and CDR2 as FQNEAQ (reference sequence). The V and J ends lost 11 bases and 4 bases respectively, with 11 bases between them. The CDR3 is 11 amino acids. The CDR3 DNA follows: TGTGCCGGGGATGAGGGCTATGGCTACACCTTC. It encodes CAGDEGYGYTF.

This clone was observed a single time. This rearrangement joins TRBV5-5 to TRBJ2-3; 10 bases are a match to TRBD2. The germline V gene has CDR1 SGHKS and CDR2 YYEKEE (reference sequence). The length of the CDR3 is 15 residues. V was clipped by 3 bases and J by 1 base; unmatched bases: 2. The CDR3 coding sequence is TGTGCCAGCAGCTACCTAGCGGGGGGCACAGATACGCAGTATTTT. Amino acids: CASSYLAGGTDTQYF.

The table lists this clone with a count of one. The V call is TRBV19, the J call TRBJ2-7; tentatively, D is TRBD2 (5 bases). Germline V gives CDR1 LNHDA, CDR2 SQIVND (reference sequence). The CDR3 totals 15 residues. V lost 3 bases and J 2 bases, leaving 14 bases between the germline ends. CDR3 sequence: CASSIAPQTTYEQYF. CDR3 bases: TGTGCCAGTAGTATCGCTCCCCAGACTACCTACGAGCAGTACTTC.